This record covers a single T cell receptor beta chain. The antigen is not known. Measured with immunoSEQ multiplex PCR; TCRdb has only the in-frame clones, and not every one. The data contain nearly 2 million clones, about 95% of them singletons. This CDR3 region has 16 residues. From germline, CDR1 is MNHEY and CDR2 SVGAGI. V lost 4 bases to trimming and J lost 0 bases; unmatched junction nucleotides: 6. This entry is derived from a study of shared clonotypes between healthy human individuals. Overall study findings and caveats: The genetic and exposure-history diversity represented was limited by few donors.

The naive CD8 subset, CD45RO-negative cells positively selected for CCR7, excluded terminally differentiated effector memory CD45RA+ cells. Sequencing was performed on naive CD8+ T cells sorted from blood. V is TRBV6-5 and J is TRBJ2-3; 8 nucleotides line up with TRBD1. The sequence came from a man younger than 35 in good health. The CDR3 here is CASSSTGVPSTDTQYF. The CDR3 DNA follows: TGTGCCAGCAGTTCGACAGGGGTGCCCAGCACAGATACGCAGTATTTT.